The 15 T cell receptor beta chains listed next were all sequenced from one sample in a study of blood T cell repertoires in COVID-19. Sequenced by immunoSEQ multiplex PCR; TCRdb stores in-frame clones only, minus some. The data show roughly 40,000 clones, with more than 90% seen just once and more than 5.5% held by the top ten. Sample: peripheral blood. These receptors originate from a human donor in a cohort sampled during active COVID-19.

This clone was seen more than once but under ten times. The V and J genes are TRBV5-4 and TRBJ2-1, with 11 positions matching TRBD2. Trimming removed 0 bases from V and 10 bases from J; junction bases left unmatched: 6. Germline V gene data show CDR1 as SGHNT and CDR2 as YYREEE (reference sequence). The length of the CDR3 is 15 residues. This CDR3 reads CASSLEGSGRAEQFF. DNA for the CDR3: TGTGCCAGCAGCTTGGAGGGTAGCGGGAGGGCCGAGCAGTTCTTC.

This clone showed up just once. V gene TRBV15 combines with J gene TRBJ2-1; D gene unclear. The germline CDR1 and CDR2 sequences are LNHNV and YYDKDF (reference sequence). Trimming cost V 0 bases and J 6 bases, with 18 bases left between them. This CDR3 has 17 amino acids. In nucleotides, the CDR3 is TGTGCCACCAGCAGAGATAAGGAGACCGCCCGTCGCAATGAGCAGTTCTTC. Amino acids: CATSRDKETARRNEQFF.

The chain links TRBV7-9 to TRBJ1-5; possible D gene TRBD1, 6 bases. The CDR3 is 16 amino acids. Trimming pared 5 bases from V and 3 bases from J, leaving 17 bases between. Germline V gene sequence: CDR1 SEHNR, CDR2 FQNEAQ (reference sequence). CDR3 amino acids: CASSGTGGRLNQPQHF. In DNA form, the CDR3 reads TGTGCCAGCAGCGGGACGGGGGGCCGGCTCAATCAGCCCCAGCATTTT.

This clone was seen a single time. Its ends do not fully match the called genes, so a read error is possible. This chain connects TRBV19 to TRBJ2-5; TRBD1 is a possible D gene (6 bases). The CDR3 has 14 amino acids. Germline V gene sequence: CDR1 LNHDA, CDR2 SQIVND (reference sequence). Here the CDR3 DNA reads TGTGCCAGTAGTATCGACGACGTAACAGGGACCCGCCACTTC. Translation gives CASSIDDVTGTRHF.

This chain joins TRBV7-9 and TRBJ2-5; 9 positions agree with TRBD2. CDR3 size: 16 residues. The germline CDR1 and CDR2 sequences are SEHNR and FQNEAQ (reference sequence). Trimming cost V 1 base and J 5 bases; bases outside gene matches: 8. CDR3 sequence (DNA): TGTGCCAGCAGCTTAGGTTTTAGCGGGAGATGGGAGACCCAGTACTTC. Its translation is CASSLGFSGRWETQYF. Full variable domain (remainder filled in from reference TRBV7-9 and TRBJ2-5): DTGVSQNPRHKITKRGQNVTFRCDPISEHNRLYWYRQTLGQGPEFLTYFQNEAQLEKSRLLSDRFSAERPKGSFSTLEIQRTEQGDSAMYLCASSLGFSGRWETQYFGPGTRLLVL.

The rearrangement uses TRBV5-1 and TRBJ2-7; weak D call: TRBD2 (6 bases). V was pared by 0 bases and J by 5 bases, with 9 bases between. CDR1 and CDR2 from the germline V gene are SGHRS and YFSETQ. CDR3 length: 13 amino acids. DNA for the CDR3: TGCGCCAGCAGCTTGGCGCTAGCGAACGAGCAGTACTTC. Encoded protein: CASSLALANEQYF. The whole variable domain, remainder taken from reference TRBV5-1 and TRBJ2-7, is KAGVTQTPRYLIKTRGQQVTLSCSPISGHRSVSWYQQTPGQGLQFLFEYFSETQRNKGNFPGRFSGRQFSNSRSEMNVSTLELGDSALYLCASSLALANEQYFGPGTRLTVT.

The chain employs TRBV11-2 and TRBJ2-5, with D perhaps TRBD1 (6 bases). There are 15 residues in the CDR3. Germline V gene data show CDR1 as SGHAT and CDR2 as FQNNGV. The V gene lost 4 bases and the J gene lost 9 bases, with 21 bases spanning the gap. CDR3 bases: TGTGCCAGCAGCTGGGGACAAGGGTCCGGATTGGCCCAGTACTTC. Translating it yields CASSWGQGSGLAQYF.

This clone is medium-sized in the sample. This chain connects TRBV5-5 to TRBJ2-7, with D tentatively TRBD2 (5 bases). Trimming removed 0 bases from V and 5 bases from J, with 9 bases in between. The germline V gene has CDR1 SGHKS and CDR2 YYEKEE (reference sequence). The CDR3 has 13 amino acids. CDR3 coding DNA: TGTGCCAGCAGCTTGGCCTACGGGAACGAGCAGTACTTC. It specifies CASSLAYGNEQYF. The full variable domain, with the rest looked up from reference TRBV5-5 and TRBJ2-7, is DAGVTQSPTHLIKTRGQQVTLRCSPISGHKSVSWYQQVLGQGPQFIFQYYEKEERGRGNFPDRFSARQFPNYSSELNVNALLLGDSALYLCASSLAYGNEQYFGPGTRLTVT.

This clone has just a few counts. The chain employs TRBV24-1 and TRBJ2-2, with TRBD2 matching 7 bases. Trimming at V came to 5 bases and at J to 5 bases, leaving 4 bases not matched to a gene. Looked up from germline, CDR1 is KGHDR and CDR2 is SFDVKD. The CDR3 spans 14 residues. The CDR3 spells CATSGGRDTGELFF. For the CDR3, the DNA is TGTGCCACCAGTGGCGGGAGAGATACCGGGGAGCTGTTTTTT.

CDR3 protein: CASSFSVGTFSSYEQYF. As DNA, the CDR3 is TGTGCCAGCAGTTTTTCTGTGGGGACTTTTAGCTCCTACGAGCAGTACTTC. This chain joins TRBV27 and TRBJ2-7; D might be TRBD2 (6 bases). V was pared by 3 bases and J by 0 bases, with 18 bases between. Germline CDR1 is MNHEY and CDR2 is SMNVEV (reference sequence). CDR3 length: 17 residues.

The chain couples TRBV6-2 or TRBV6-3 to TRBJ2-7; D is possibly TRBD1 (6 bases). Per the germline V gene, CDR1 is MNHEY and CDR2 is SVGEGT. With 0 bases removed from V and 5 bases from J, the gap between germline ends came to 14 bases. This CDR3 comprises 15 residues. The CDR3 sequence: CASSYSQGFSDEQYF. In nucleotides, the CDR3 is TGTGCCAGCAGTTACTCACAGGGATTTTCGGACGAGCAGTACTTC.

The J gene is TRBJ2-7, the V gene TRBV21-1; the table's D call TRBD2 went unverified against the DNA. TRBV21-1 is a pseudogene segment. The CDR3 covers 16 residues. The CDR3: CASSKALAGGNHEQYF. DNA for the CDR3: TGTGCCAGCAGCAAAGCTCTAGCGGGAGGTAACCACGAGCAGTACTTC.

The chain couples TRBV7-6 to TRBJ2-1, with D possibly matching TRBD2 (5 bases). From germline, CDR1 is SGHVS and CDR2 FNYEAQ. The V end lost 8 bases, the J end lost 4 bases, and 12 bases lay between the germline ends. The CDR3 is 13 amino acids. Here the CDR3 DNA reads TGTGCCAGCTCCACAGCGGATTACAATGAGCAGTTCTTC. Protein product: CASSTADYNEQFF.

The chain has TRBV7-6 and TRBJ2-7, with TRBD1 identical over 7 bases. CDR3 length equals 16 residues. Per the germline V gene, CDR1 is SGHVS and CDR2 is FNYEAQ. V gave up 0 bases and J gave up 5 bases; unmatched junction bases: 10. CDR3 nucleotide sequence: TGTGCCAGCAGCTTAGCAGCCGGGACAGTTGCACACGAGCAGTACTTC. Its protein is CASSLAAGTVAHEQYF.

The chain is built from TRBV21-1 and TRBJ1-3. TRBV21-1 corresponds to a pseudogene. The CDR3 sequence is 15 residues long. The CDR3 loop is CASSPGLNSGNTIYF. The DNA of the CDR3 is TGTGCCAGCAGCCCCGGACTGAACTCTGGAAACACCATATATTTT.